Detailed here is one T cell receptor beta chain. This sample was included in a study of control samples from healthy donors and cancer patients. The CDR3 loop spans 13 amino acids. Trimming took 6 bases from V and 2 from J, leaving 5 bases between them. Per the germline V gene, CDR1 is MDHEN and CDR2 is SYDVKM. Generated by immunoSEQ multiplex PCR, the TCRdb table keeps only in-frame clones and is missing some. Of some 250,000 clones listed, roughly 80% are singletons. The source material was PBMCs. This chain uses TRBV28 with TRBJ2-6; no clear D gene. The sequence was collected from a woman between 55 and 75 years old with lung cancer. The CDR3 coding sequence is TGTGCCAGCAGAGATGCTGGGGCCAACGTCCTGACTTTC. Amino acids: CASRDAGANVLTF.